Below, one TCR beta chain is given with its context. Method: immunoSEQ multiplex PCR; TCRdb's copy keeps in-frame clones and lacks some. Among 85,000 to 120,000 clones listed, around 92% were seen once. This entry comes from a study of control samples from healthy donors and cancer patients. The CDR3 covers 10 residues. Germline lookup yields CDR1 MNHEY and CDR2 SVGAGI. Trimming took off 6 bases at V and 6 bases at J, with 5 bases between the two ends. The receptor's source is a woman aged 18 to 35 in good health. This rearrangement joins TRBV6-5 to TRBJ2-5, with D uncertain. The sequenced sample consisted of blood. The CDR3 loop is CASRGKTQYF. The CDR3, as DNA: TGTGCCAGCAGGGGGAAGACCCAGTACTTC.